This T cell receptor beta chain was sequenced for a study of PD-1 blockade in classical Hodgkin lymphoma. The study, taken as a whole, reports: At baseline, newly diagnosed patients reportedly showed less TCR diversity than healthy donors. The repertoire differences lack a defined cause, possibly disease activity or prior therapy.

With respect to this clone: Its matching antigen is unknown.

The time point was: newly diagnosed, previously untreated cHL patient sample. Thawed PBMCs supplied CD8+ T cells via magnetic negative selection. Peripheral samples used as comparators were newly diagnosed, untreated classical Hodgkin lymphoma PBMCs. Sequencing used immunoSEQ multiplex PCR; TCRdb keeps in-frame clones, though not all of them. Of about 5,000 clones listed, approximately 87% are singletons. The CDR3 spans 17 residues. The germline V gene encodes CDR1 LGHNT and CDR2 FRNRAP. V shed 5 bases, J shed 4 bases, and the junction held 15 bases outside the gene matches. J is TRBJ2-7 and V is TRBV12-5; 9 bases are a match to TRBD2. Source material: CD8+ T cells from blood. The clonotype was recovered from a human donor with classical Hodgkin lymphoma. The CDR3, as DNA: TGTGCTAGTGGTCACTATATAGGACTAGCGCGCTCTTACGAGCAGTACTTC. Translation gives CASGHYIGLARSYEQYF. Full variable domain (rest looked up from reference TRBV12-5 and TRBJ2-7): DARVTQTPRHKVTEMGQEVTMRCQPILGHNTVFWYRQTMMQGLELLAYFRNRAPLDDSGMPKDRFSAEMPDATLATLKIQPSEPRDSAVYFCASGHYIGLARSYEQYFGPGTRLTVT.